The 21 T cell receptor beta chains given below trace back to one sample, sequenced in a study of T cells after yellow fever vaccination. TCRdb reprocessed the 5' RACE reads via MiXCR and lists one record per CDR3 protein. In the table there are 350,000 to 550,000 distinct CDR3 sequences, around 20% of which are singletons. The specimen was PBMCs, collected before the yellow fever booster vaccination. All receptors come from a man aged 18 to 30 who received the YFV17D yellow fever vaccine.

This clonotype came up a few times. The rearrangement joins TRBV12-3 or TRBV12-4 to TRBJ1-1; the D is unclear. CDR3 length: 11 residues. Trimming shortened V by 6 bases and J by 10 bases, and 12 bases separated the two germline ends. The CDR3 sequence: CASSQAGGAFF. The CDR3 DNA reads as TGTGCCAGCAGCCAGGCGGGAGGAGCTTTCTTT.

The table lists this clonotype with a few counts. The chain has TRBV6-2 or TRBV6-3 and TRBJ1-5; possibly TRBD1 for D (5 bases). In germline, CDR1 is MNHEY, CDR2 SVGEGT. V was pared by 5 bases and J by 3 bases, with 11 bases between. CDR3 length equals 14 residues. The CDR3 DNA reads as TGTGCCAGCAGTGACAGCCTGATCAATCAGCCCCAGCATTTT. This translates into CASSDSLINQPQHF.

This sequence joins TRBV20-1 and TRBJ2-1; 9 bases align to TRBD2. Germline CDR1 is DFQATT and CDR2 is SNEGSKA (reference sequence). The CDR3 extends over 14 amino acids. The ends lost 5 bases at V and 5 bases at J; junction bases unmatched: 7. The CDR3 sequence: CSAPVSGGNNEQFF. Written as DNA, the CDR3 is TGCAGTGCTCCTGTTAGCGGGGGTAACAATGAGCAGTTCTTC.

The genes are TRBV5-1 and TRBJ1-5; D is undetermined. Trimming left V 0 bases short and J 1 base short, with 8 bases between. Germline loops: CDR1 SGHRS, CDR2 YFSETQ. This CDR3 has 15 residues. CDR3: CASSLDGGSNQPQHF. The CDR3 bases are TGCGCCAGCAGCTTGGATGGCGGAAGCAATCAGCCCCAGCATTTT. The variable domain in full, completed from reference TRBV5-1 and TRBJ1-5, reads KAGVTQTPRYLIKTRGQQVTLSCSPISGHRSVSWYQQTPGQGLQFLFEYFSETQRNKGNFPGRFSGRQFSNSRSEMNVSTLELGDSALYLCASSLDGGSNQPQHFGDGTRLSIL.

This clonotype was seen only once. The chain joins TRBV2 to TRBJ1-1, with 7 bases that match TRBD1. The ends lost 6 bases at V and 1 base at J; junction bases unmatched: 8. Germline V gives CDR1 SNHLY, CDR2 FYNNEI. This CDR3 has 15 residues. CDR3 amino acids: CASRGQLGRNTEAFF. CDR3 bases: TGTGCCAGCAGGGGACAGTTAGGTAGGAACACTGAAGCTTTCTTT. Complete variable domain (other parts from reference TRBV2 and TRBJ1-1): EPEVTQTPSHQVTQMGQEVILRCVPISNHLYFYWYRQILGQKVEFLVSFYNNEISEKSEIFDDQFSVERPDGSNFTLKIRSTKLEDSAMYFCASRGQLGRNTEAFFGQGTRLTVV.

The chain recombines TRBV5-6 with TRBJ2-2, with D possibly being TRBD2 (6 bases). V was shortened by 4 bases and J by 3 bases, with 16 bases between the two germline ends. The CDR3 extends over 16 amino acids. Germline loops: CDR1 SGHDT, CDR2 YYEEEE. The CDR3 DNA follows: TGTGCCAGCAGCACCGCCCAGTCGGGGGACACCGGGGAGCTGTTTTTT. It specifies CASSTAQSGDTGELFF.

This sequence joins TRBV20-1 and TRBJ2-3; a possible D gene is TRBD1 (6 bases). This CDR3 is built from 15 residues. The V and J ends lost 4 bases and 0 bases respectively, with 14 bases between them. The germline V gene encodes CDR1 DFQATT and CDR2 SNEGSKA (reference sequence). The CDR3, as DNA: TGCAGTGCTAAAGGACAGACCAAGAGCACAGATACGCAGTATTTT. Protein sequence: CSAKGQTKSTDTQYF.

This clonotype was detected a few times. The V call is TRBV4-1, the J call TRBJ2-4; TRBD2 matches at 10 bases. J lost 6 bases, V lost 4 bases, and 15 bases had no gene match. The CDR3 spans 18 residues. Looked up from germline, CDR1 is MGHRA and CDR2 is YSYEKL. The chain's CDR3 is CASSRVYTGTSVGNIQYF. The CDR3 DNA is TGCGCCAGCAGCCGGGTTTACACCGGGACTAGCGTTGGAAACATTCAGTACTTC.

This clonotype was seen more than once but under ten times. The V gene is TRBV18, the J gene TRBJ2-7; no definite D call. Trimming stripped 3 bases from V and 0 bases from J, with 6 bases between. Germline V gene lookup returns CDR1 KGHSH and CDR2 LQKENI. The CDR3 consists of 13 residues. The CDR3 coding sequence is TGTGCCAGCTCACCCTATCGCTCCTACGAGCAGTACTTC. This translates into CASSPYRSYEQYF.

This clonotype was found a few times. The chain recombines TRBV3-1 with TRBJ1-5, with 7 nucleotides matching TRBD1. The ends lost 1 base at V and 5 bases at J; junction bases unmatched: 11. The CDR3 consists of 17 residues. CDR1 is LGHDT, CDR2 YNNKEL, per germline (reference sequence). The CDR3 is CASSQAPGPGGDQPQHF. CDR3 in DNA: TGTGCCAGCAGCCAAGCTCCAGGCCCAGGGGGGGATCAGCCCCAGCATTTT.

This clonotype was observed a few times. V gene TRBV12-3 or TRBV12-4 combines with J gene TRBJ2-2; TRBD1 is a possible D gene (5 bases). This CDR3 is 15 amino acids long. With 6 bases removed from V and 5 bases from J, the gap between germline ends came to 16 bases. In DNA, the CDR3 is TGTGCCAGCAGCCTACCCTGGGCAGGGACCGGGGAGCTGTTTTTT. This codes for CASSLPWAGTGELFF.

J is TRBJ2-7 and V is TRBV18, with a possible D match to TRBD1 (6 bases). The germline V gene has CDR1 KGHSH and CDR2 LQKENI. V was pared by 2 bases and J by 7 bases, with 18 bases between. CDR3 length: 15 residues. The CDR3 sequence: CASSPWDGSQGEQYV. The DNA for the CDR3 is TGTGCCAGCTCACCATGGGACGGATCCCAGGGGGAGCAGTACGTC.

This clonotype was seen repeatedly, ten times or more. This chain uses TRBV7-2 with TRBJ2-3; 13 positions match TRBD2. Germline V CDR1 and CDR2: SGHTA, FQGNSA. The CDR3 has 16 amino acids. Trimming removed 5 bases from V and 3 bases from J; junction bases left unmatched: 5. CDR3 DNA sequence: TGTGCCAGCAGCCTACTAGCGGGGGGGCGGACAGATACGCAGTATTTT. This translates into CASSLLAGGRTDTQYF.

The chain carries TRBV28 and TRBJ2-7, with D uncertain. V gave up 2 bases and J gave up 7 bases, with 6 bases separating them. There are 11 residues in the CDR3. Germline CDR1 MDHEN, CDR2 SYDVKM. CDR3 in amino acids: CASSLGKEQYV. In nucleotides, the CDR3 is TGTGCCAGCAGTTTAGGAAAGGAGCAGTACGTC.

This clonotype was seen only a few times. The V call is TRBV20-1, the J call TRBJ2-3, with 10 bases identical to TRBD2. The junction had 6 bases not matched to a gene; V was cut back by 1 base and J by 5 bases. Germline V lookup: CDR1 DFQATT, CDR2 SNEGSKA (reference sequence). The CDR3 length is 15 residues. In DNA, the CDR3 is TGCAGTGCTAGAGTCAATAGCGGGGGGCTAGATACGCAGTATTTT. This codes for CSARVNSGGLDTQYF.

The V call is TRBV6-5, the J call TRBJ1-5, with no clear D. The CDR3 runs to 17 residues. V dropped 2 bases and J dropped 3 bases, with 17 bases sitting between them. CDR1 is MNHEY, CDR2 SVGAGI, per germline. The CDR3 sequence: CASSYKGPLYPNQPQHF. CDR3 DNA sequence: TGTGCCAGCAGTTACAAGGGTCCCCTTTACCCCAATCAGCCCCAGCATTTT.

This clonotype was seen ten or more times. The chain combines TRBV20-1 with TRBJ2-4, with 10 nucleotides matching TRBD2. Trimming removed 7 bases from V and 6 bases from J; junction bases left unmatched: 12. CDR3 length: 15 residues. Germline values: CDR1 DFQATT, CDR2 SNEGSKA (reference sequence). The CDR3 nucleotides read TGCAGTGTCGGAGGGGGGCTAGCGGGGGTAAACATTCAGTACTTC. Its translation is CSVGGGLAGVNIQYF.

The genes are TRBV6-2 or TRBV6-3 and TRBJ1-1; D uncertain. Trimming left V 6 bases short and J 0 bases short, with 11 bases between. The germline V gene has CDR1 MNHEY and CDR2 SVGEGT. CDR3 length equals 14 residues. The CDR3, as DNA: TGTGCCAGCAGAACGGGCTCAATGAACACTGAAGCTTTCTTT. Translated: CASRTGSMNTEAFF.

This clonotype has just a few counts. The rearrangement uses TRBV7-6 and TRBJ2-1; D is perhaps TRBD1 or TRBD2 (7 bases each). CDR1 and CDR2 (germline): SGHVS, FNYEAQ. The CDR3 spans 13 residues. Trimming left V 4 bases short and J 10 bases short, with 14 bases between. The CDR3 coding sequence is TGTGCCAGCAGCTCACTAGCGACAGGGGAGCAGTTCTTC. This gives the protein CASSSLATGEQFF. The full variable domain, rest sourced from reference TRBV7-6 and TRBJ2-1, is GAGVSQSPRYKVTKRGQDVALRCDPISGHVSLYWYRQALGQGPEFLTYFNYEAQQDKSGLPNDRFSAERPEGSISTLTIQRTEQRDSAMYRCASSSLATGEQFFGPGTRLTVL.

This clonotype was seen a few times. V is TRBV7-2 and J is TRBJ2-7, with 10 positions matching TRBD1. The germline V gene encodes CDR1 SGHTA and CDR2 FQGNSA. CDR3 length: 16 amino acids. J lost 4 bases, V lost 1 base, and 7 bases had no gene match. In DNA, the CDR3 is TGTGCCAGCAGCTTAGGACCGGGACAGGGGACATACGAGCAGTACTTC. Amino acid sequence: CASSLGPGQGTYEQYF.

The chain combines TRBV5-1 with TRBJ2-1; the match to TRBD2 covers 15 bases. J gave up 4 bases and V 4 bases, and 9 bases lay outside the gene matches. Germline lookup yields CDR1 SGHRS and CDR2 YFSETQ. CDR3 length: 18 amino acids. CDR3 protein: CASSPFPGLAGGYNEQFF. CDR3 coding DNA: TGCGCCAGCAGCCCATTCCCGGGACTAGCGGGGGGTTACAATGAGCAGTTCTTC.